The sample holds one count of the clone carrying this T cell receptor (beta chain). The data derive from a study of shared clonotypes between healthy human individuals. At a deep level, the assay was run. Authors' processing steps: Quality scores were absent from the junction-only immunoSEQ sequences, so filtering differed. TCRdb's table, derived via immunoSEQ multiplex PCR, lists solely in-frame clones and lacks some. V, J and clone size derive from that table, while D and trimming were established from the DNA sequence. The profile covers fewer than 700,000 clones, with just over 75% appearing a single time and more than 10% taken by the ten largest. V gave up 7 bases and J gave up 7 bases; unmatched junction bases: 5. Germline V gene sequence: CDR1 SQVTM, CDR2 ANQGSEA. The CDR3 consists of 13 residues. Roughly 92 million PBMCs were counted before genomic DNA extraction.

The chain has TRBV29-1 and TRBJ1-4, with 11 bases fitting TRBD1. The source of this sequence is a woman between 40 and 50 years old in good health. Some clones in this sample may be carry-over from other donors' samples. The sequencing input was PBMCs. CDR3 loop: CSGTGGLGEKLFF. CDR3 sequence (DNA): TGCAGCGGGACAGGGGGCCTGGGTGAAAAACTGTTTTTT.